A single sample is the source of the 9 T cell receptor beta chains below, sequenced in a study of CD8 T cells in Susac syndrome. RNA totalling roughly 0.45 to 1 ug underwent reverse transcription with random hexamers. TCRdb independently ran MiXCR on the immunoSEQ multiplex PCR reads; one entry per CDR3 protein. The data contain 56,000 or so distinct CDR3 sequences, just under 95% of them seen just once; the ten biggest clones take up about 0.8%. The source material was CD8+ T cells from PBMCs. These receptors all stem from a human donor with Susac syndrome.

This chain links TRBV28 with TRBJ2-5; the D is unclear. V lost 6 bases and J 4 bases, leaving 15 bases between the germline ends. The CDR3 contains 14 residues. The germline gives CDR1 MDHEN, CDR2 SYDVKM. CDR3 protein: CASSWARRAETQYF. In DNA form, the CDR3 reads TGTGCCAGCAGCTGGGCCCGTCGGGCAGAGACCCAGTACTTC.

In this sample, this clonotype turned up a few times. The chain joins TRBV12-3 or TRBV12-4 to TRBJ2-5; 7 bases align to TRBD1. V shed 7 bases, J shed 0 bases, and the junction held 5 bases outside the gene matches. This CDR3 is built from 14 residues. The CDR3 loop reads CASTGGSYQETQYF. The CDR3 nucleotides read TGTGCCAGCACAGGGGGATCGTACCAAGAGACCCAGTACTTC.

The chain combines TRBV30 with TRBJ1-1, with a tentative D call TRBD1 (5 bases). V lost 2 bases and J 4 bases, leaving 14 bases between the germline ends. This CDR3 spans 14 amino acids. CDR1 GTSNPN and CDR2 SVGIG come from the germline V gene (reference sequence). CDR3: CAWSLLGVGTEAFF. The CDR3 region has the DNA TGTGCCTGGAGTCTTTTAGGGGTCGGCACTGAAGCTTTCTTT.

The V gene is TRBV20-1, the J gene TRBJ1-1; TRBD1 aligns across 10 bases. Trimming took 4 bases from V and 7 from J; bases not matched to a gene: 3. From germline, CDR1 is DFQATT and CDR2 SNEGSKA (reference sequence). This CDR3 is built from 12 residues. For the CDR3, the DNA is TGCAGTGCTACGACAGGGGGCCTTGAAGCTTTCTTT. Protein product: CSATTGGLEAFF.

V is TRBV7-9 and J is TRBJ2-5; perhaps TRBD1 as D (5 bases). The CDR3 contains 14 residues. V dropped 5 bases and J dropped 4 bases, with 14 bases sitting between them. CDR1 is SEHNR, CDR2 FQNEAQ, per germline (reference sequence). The DNA for the CDR3 is TGTGCCAGCAGCGGAGAGACAGACGTAGAGACCCAGTACTTC. Translated: CASSGETDVETQYF.

V usage is TRBV5-6 and J usage is TRBJ1-1; D gene unclear. Deletions cut 4 bases from V and 6 bases from J, with 16 bases between. The CDR3 sequence is 14 residues long. Germline CDR1 is SGHDT and CDR2 is YYEEEE. The CDR3 DNA reads TGTGCCAGCAGCCTTCAAAACAGAGGCCCTGAAGCTTTCTTT. Its translation is CASSLQNRGPEAFF. Variable domain in full (rest from reference TRBV5-6 and TRBJ1-1): DAGVTQSPTHLIKTRGQQVTLRCSPKSGHDTVSWYQQALGQGPQFIFQYYEEEERQRGNFPDRFSGHQFPNYSSELNVNALLLGDSALYLCASSLQNRGPEAFFGQGTRLTVV.

This clonotype was seen only a few times. The chain uses TRBV5-1 and TRBJ2-1; 9 bases match TRBD1. CDR1 SGHRS and CDR2 YFSETQ come from the germline V gene. The CDR3 runs to 13 residues. The CDR3 DNA follows: TGCGCAGCCGGGACAGGGTTGTCCAATGAGCAGTTCTTC. Translation: CAAGTGLSNEQFF.

The V call is TRBV2, the J call TRBJ2-1; D ambiguous. The CDR3 spans 12 residues. With 2 bases removed from V and 7 bases from J, the gap between germline ends came to 6 bases. Germline V lookup: CDR1 SNHLY, CDR2 FYNNEI. The CDR3 is CASSEWWNEQFF. The CDR3 bases are TGTGCCAGCAGTGAATGGTGGAATGAGCAGTTCTTC. Full variable domain (outside the CDR3, taken from reference TRBV2 and TRBJ2-1): EPEVTQTPSHQVTQMGQEVILRCVPISNHLYFYWYRQILGQKVEFLVSFYNNEISEKSEIFDDQFSVERPDGSNFTLKIRSTKLEDSAMYFCASSEWWNEQFFGPGTRLTVL.

The chain carries TRBV7-6 and TRBJ2-7, with D possibly being TRBD2 (6 bases). This CDR3 contains 16 residues. Trimming left V 5 bases short and J 0 bases short, with 17 bases between. The germline V gene encodes CDR1 SGHVS and CDR2 FNYEAQ. CDR3 amino acids: CASSLPLAGYSYEQYF. CDR3 bases: TGTGCCAGCAGCCTCCCCTTGGCGGGATACTCCTACGAGCAGTACTTC.